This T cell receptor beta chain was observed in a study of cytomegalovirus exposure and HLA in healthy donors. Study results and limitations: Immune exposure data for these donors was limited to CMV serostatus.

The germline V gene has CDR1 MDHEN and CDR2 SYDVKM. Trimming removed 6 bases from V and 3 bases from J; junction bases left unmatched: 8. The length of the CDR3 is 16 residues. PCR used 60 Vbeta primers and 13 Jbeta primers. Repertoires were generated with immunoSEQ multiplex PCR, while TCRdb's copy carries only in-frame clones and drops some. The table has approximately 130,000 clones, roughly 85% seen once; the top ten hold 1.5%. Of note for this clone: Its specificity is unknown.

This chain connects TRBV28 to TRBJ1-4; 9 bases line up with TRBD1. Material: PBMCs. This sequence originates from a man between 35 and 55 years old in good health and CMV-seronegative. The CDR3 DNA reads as TGTGCCAGCAGCAATAACAGGGGGCAGGCTAATGAAAAACTGTTTTTT. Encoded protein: CASSNNRGQANEKLFF.